Below, one TCR beta chain is given with its context. Its antigen is unknown. No much larger clonotype is one base removed from it; base qualities were not supplied. TCRbeta CDR3 regions were amplified from genomic DNA by means of the immunoSEQ Assay, a bias-controlled multiplex PCR. The study's processing was this. The number of nucleated cells in each sample was estimated by amplification of reference gene primers within the assay. To quantify the absolute abundance of each unique TCRbeta CDR3 rearrangement, sequence reads were collapsed and filtered. For each sample, productive Simpson clonality was calculated by taking the square root of Simpson's diversity index across productive rearrangements. Imported from immuneACCESS, the table was reduced by TCRdb to in-frame sequences with V and J called. These copies leave out some clones; in studies compared against another copy, an unresolved V gene accounts for under half, and the cause of the remainder is not known. The V and J calls and clone size are taken from that table; D and trimming were inferred from the DNA. This sample gives roughly 160,000 clones in total; approximately 83% of them show up just once. The ten top clones hold about 8.2% of the sample.

The sample is drawn from a study of blood T cell repertoires in COVID-19 (dated by TCRdb to the early 2020s). Turning to the overall study: Samples from collaborators originated in the United States, Italy and Spain and spanned both the acute and convalescent phases of COVID-19. The prospective study material was composed of cDNA or gDNA derived from T cells, B-cell-depleted T cells, or PBMCs. The dataset comprised deeply sampled blood TCRbeta repertoires from subjects exposed to, actively infected with, or recovered from COVID-19. The repertoires were released in a freely available public database intended as a resource for research on the immune response to SARS-CoV-2. Samples came from the ongoing ImmuneRACE study (first 160 participants) plus 1,254 subjects from 6 global collaborators. A de-identified subject ID, COVID-19 status, age in years and sex were almost always included in the sample metadata. Where HLA class I and class II types were available, the types were taken from metadata supplied by the sample provider, not from assay-based typing. Here is what the overall study found, with its caveats: The amount of clinical and demographic metadata varied by source and participant and was provided uncurated.

Each collaborating institution followed its own protocols to collect whole blood in K2EDTA tubes. For TCRbeta analysis, collaborators shipped samples as frozen whole blood, isolated PBMCs, or DNA extracted from either of those sample types. The germline V gene (reference sequence) supplies CDR1 MNHNY and CDR2 SVGAGI. V loses 6 bases, J loses 2 bases, and the germline ends lie 14 bases apart. The CDR3 runs 14 residues from the cysteine to the phenylalanine. Only the CDR3 DNA stays, 42 bases, in frame from base 1. Material: peripheral blood. The chain is encoded by TRBV6-6 joined to TRBJ2-7; confidence is insufficient to name the D gene. The source is a man aged 60 to 75 with acute or convalescent COVID-19. The CDR3 loop reads CASSPFGGPYEQYF. The DNA reads TGTGCCAGCAGCCCATTCGGTGGGCCCTACGAGCAGTACTTC.